The clone carrying this TCR beta chain has ten or more counts. Its antigen is as yet unknown. CDR1 is PRHDT, CDR2 FYEKMQ, per germline (reference sequence). With 4 bases removed from V and 0 bases from J, the gap between germline ends came to 7 bases. The CDR3 sequence is 13 residues long. The record originates from a study of regulatory T cells in long-lasting Graves disease. Looking at the study overall: Persistent Graves' disease meant over 5 years of antithyroid drugs with positive TSH receptor antibodies. Whole-study results and caveats: Favored gene segments in persistent disease were TRBV28, TRBJ1-2 and TRBJ2-5.

Documented time point: persistent/refractory GD, antithyroid drugs over 5 years with positive TRAb. With RNA extracted from PBMCs as input, the TCR library was made. By American Thyroid Association guidelines, Graves' disease was diagnosed in the cohort. Those enrolled as patients came out of an endocrinology department in Xi'an, China. For TCR beta, libraries came from iRepertoire HTBI primers and Arm-PCR of CDR3 regions. One entry per CDR3 protein results from TCRdb running MiXCR on the multiplex PCR reads. This sample has about 430,000 distinct CDR3 sequences, with under 25% found just once. The sequence came from a female donor with Graves disease. The source material was peripheral blood mononuclear cells (PBMCs), sampled when the disease was refractory, from a patient treated with antithyroid drugs. The chain couples TRBV13 to TRBJ2-7, with D maybe TRBD1 (6 bases). Written as DNA, the CDR3 is TGTGCCAGCAGCTCGACAGGCTCCTACGAGCAGTACTTC. It translates to CASSSTGSYEQYF.